This TCR beta chain was captured in a study of blood T cell repertoires in COVID-19. CDR3 length equals 15 residues. The V gene end was trimmed by 0 bases and the J gene end by 3 bases; junction bases not matched to a gene: 5. CDR1 SGHRS and CDR2 YFSETQ come from the germline V gene. Sequencing was performed with immunoSEQ multiplex PCR; in TCRdb, only in-frame clones are kept and a portion is missing. The sample has just over 95,000 clones, 87% seen once. V and J are TRBV5-1 and TRBJ2-7; TRBD1 matches at 8 bases. Sequences were obtained from peripheral blood. The origin of this receptor is a human donor in a cohort sampled during active COVID-19. The CDR3 nucleotides read TGCGCCAGCAGCTTGGGTTGGGGACAGGACTACGAGCAGTACTTC. Amino acids: CASSLGWGQDYEQYF.